This record covers a single T cell receptor beta chain. The antigen is undetermined. This may come from a read error, since a much larger clone is one base off. The ends lost 3 bases at V and 2 bases at J; junction bases unmatched: 9. Germline CDR1 reads SGHRS; CDR2 reads YFSETQ. The CDR3 totals 18 residues. The cDNA was synthesized by means of template-switch 5'RACE, which was carried out with 10-nucleotide random UMIs. TCRdb reprocessed the 5' RACE reads with MiXCR, giving one entry per CDR3 protein. The repertoire holds around 97,000 distinct CDR3 sequences, with 10% to 12% as singletons. The data were obtained in a study of neurological immune-mediated disorders. Overall study findings and caveats: The study found the most TCR clonal expansion in HTLV-1-associated myelopathy and the least in multiple sclerosis, below healthy controls.

The sample's time point: longitudinal time-point 3. V is TRBV5-1 and J is TRBJ2-1; 12 nucleotides agree with TRBD2. This sequence was found in a female donor with HTLV-1-associated myelopathy (HAM/TSP). Sequences were obtained from PBMCs. The CDR3 is CASSSIGASGGAYNEQFF. For the CDR3, the DNA is TGCGCCAGCAGCTCCATCGGGGCTAGCGGGGGGGCCTACAATGAGCAGTTCTTC.